This TCR beta chain was recorded in a study of regulatory T cells in long-lasting Graves disease. Turning to the study itself: The study enrolled newly diagnosed Graves' patients on antithyroid drugs under 3 months.

Arm-PCR with iRepertoire HTBI primers amplified the CDR3 regions for these TCR beta libraries. TCRdb independently ran MiXCR on the multiplex PCR reads; one entry per CDR3 protein. Of hundreds of thousands of distinct CDR3 sequences listed, around 15% are singletons. This clonotype was seen repeatedly, ten times or more. The CDR3 is made up of 15 amino acids. Looked up from germline, CDR1 is KGHDR and CDR2 is SFDVKD. With 4 bases removed from V and 9 bases from J, the gap between germline ends came to 21 bases. Time point: newly diagnosed GD, antithyroid drugs for less than 3 months. PBMC RNA was the source of the TCR library. These same records also appear under a second study, on T cells in Graves' hyperthyroidism and ophthalmopathy. This second report adds: For the diagnoses, clinical symptoms, serum thyroxine and TRAb, thyroid ultrasound and orbital computed tomography were used.

This material consisted of peripheral blood mononuclear cells (PBMCs), taken at new diagnosis, from a patient treated with antithyroid drugs. The chain is built from TRBV24-1 and TRBJ2-7, with D possibly TRBD2 on 6 matching bases. The source is a woman in her thirties with Graves disease. The CDR3 DNA follows: TGTGCCACCAGTGACCCGACTAGTCCCTCCCGTCGGCAGTACTTC. This codes for CATSDPTSPSRRQYF.